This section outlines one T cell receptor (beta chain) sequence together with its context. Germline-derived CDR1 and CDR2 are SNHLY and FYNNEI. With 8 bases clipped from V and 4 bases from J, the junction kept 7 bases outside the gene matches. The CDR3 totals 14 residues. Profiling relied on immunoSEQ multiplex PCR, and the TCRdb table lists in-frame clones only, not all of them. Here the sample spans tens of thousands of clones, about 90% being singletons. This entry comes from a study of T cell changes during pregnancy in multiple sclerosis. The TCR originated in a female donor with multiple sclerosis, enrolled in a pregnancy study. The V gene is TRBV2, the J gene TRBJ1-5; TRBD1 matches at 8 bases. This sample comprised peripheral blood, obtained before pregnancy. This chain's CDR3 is CASGYRGVNQPQHF. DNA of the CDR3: TGTGCCAGCGGGTACAGGGGGGTTAATCAGCCCCAGCATTTT.